Listed here are 12 T cell receptor beta chains from one sample, sequenced in a study of blood T cell repertoires in COVID-19. Some clones are missing from TCRdb's copy, which holds only in-frame ones; the method was immunoSEQ multiplex PCR. The repertoire includes around 270,000 clones, 80% to 85% of them detected once, and 1.5% to 1.9% sits in the top ten. The sequenced material came from peripheral blood. The receptors shown here come from a woman aged 40 to 50 who had recovered from COVID-19.

The chain couples TRBV9 to TRBJ1-4; D ambiguous. Trimming pared 4 bases from V and 0 bases from J, leaving 13 bases between. Germline-derived CDR1 and CDR2 are SGDLS and YYNGEE. The CDR3 loop spans 16 amino acids. CDR3 in amino acids: CASSPRTPATNEKLFF. CDR3 nucleotides: TGTGCCAGCAGCCCCAGGACTCCGGCAACTAATGAAAAACTGTTTTTT. The full variable domain, completed using reference TRBV9 and TRBJ1-4, is DSGVTQTPKHLITATGQRVTLRCSPRSGDLSVYWYQQSLDQGLQFLIQYYNGEERAKGNILERFSAQQFPDLHSELNLSSLELGDSALYFCASSPRTPATNEKLFFGSGTQLSVL.

V and J are TRBV6-2 or TRBV6-3 and TRBJ1-1; 7 positions agree with TRBD1. Trimming took 0 bases from V and 2 from J; bases not matched to a gene: 6. There are 16 residues in the CDR3. Germline lookup yields CDR1 MNHEY and CDR2 SVGEGT. The CDR3 DNA reads TGTGCCAGCAGTTACTCGATACAGGGGTCAAACACTGAAGCTTTCTTT. Translation gives CASSYSIQGSNTEAFF.

This rearrangement joins TRBV7-3 to TRBJ2-3; 8 bases are shared with TRBD2. The ends lost 5 bases at V and 1 base at J; junction bases unmatched: 2. This CDR3 region has 14 residues. CDR1 and CDR2 (germline): SGHTA, FQGTGA. The chain's CDR3 is CASSRGGRTDTQYF. CDR3 sequence (DNA): TGTGCCAGCAGCCGGGGGGGACGCACAGATACGCAGTATTTT.

This clone was seen only a few times. The J gene is TRBJ2-7, the V gene TRBV4-1; 8 bases line up with TRBD1. CDR1 and CDR2 (germline): MGHRA, YSYEKL. CDR3 size: 17 residues. The V segment lost 1 base and the J segment 4 bases; nucleotides outside the gene matches: 12. The CDR3 coding sequence is TGCGCCAGCAGCCAAGGTCCGACAGGGGACCGAATTTACGAGCAGTACTTC. This translates into CASSQGPTGDRIYEQYF.

There are many counts of this clone. This chain uses TRBV5-1 with TRBJ2-3; the match to TRBD1 covers 7 bases. The CDR3 totals 15 residues. Trimming cost V 2 bases and J 5 bases; bases outside gene matches: 8. Germline values: CDR1 SGHRS, CDR2 YFSETQ. DNA for the CDR3: TGCGCCAGCAGCTTTCGAGGGGGCTCTGGAGATACGCAGTATTTT. Its translation: CASSFRGGSGDTQYF.

This chain uses TRBV24-1 with TRBJ2-3; 8 nucleotides agree with TRBD2. Germline CDR1 and CDR2: KGHDR and SFDVKD. The CDR3 runs 15 residues. V dropped 3 bases and J dropped 0; count of bases not matched to a gene: 1. CDR3: CATSDTGGSTDTQYF. In nucleotides, the CDR3 is TGTGCCACCAGTGATACGGGGGGGAGCACAGATACGCAGTATTTT.

V gene TRBV6-5 combines with J gene TRBJ1-1; 9 bases align to TRBD1. The CDR3 runs to 14 residues. The germline CDR1 and CDR2 sequences are MNHEY and SVGAGI. V lost 6 bases and J lost 8; bases outside the gene matches: 10. The DNA for the CDR3 is TGTGCCAGCAGACAGGGGGCAGCCCGCGTAGAAGCTTTCTTT. Protein product: CASRQGAARVEAFF.

This clone was seen only a few times. CDR3 protein: CASNRDSRSPLHF. The CDR3 region has the DNA TGTGCCAGCAACAGGGACAGCCGATCACCCCTCCACTTT. This rearrangement joins TRBV9 to TRBJ1-6, with 7 bases aligning to TRBD1. The V gene's germline CDR1 is SGDLS and CDR2 YYNGEE. The CDR3 sequence is 13 residues long. With V trimmed by 6 bases and J by 10 bases, 7 bases remained unmatched.

The chain uses TRBV9 and TRBJ1-2; 11 positions agree with TRBD1. There are 16 residues in the CDR3. Germline V gene sequence: CDR1 SGDLS, CDR2 YYNGEE. The V segment lost 3 bases and the J segment 3 bases; nucleotides outside the gene matches: 7. The CDR3 DNA reads as TGTGCCAGCAGCGACGCCCGGACAGGGGGCTACTATGGCTACACCTTC. Protein: CASSDARTGGYYGYTF.

This chain links TRBV15 with TRBJ1-6; 9 nucleotides agree with TRBD1. The germline gives CDR1 LNHNV, CDR2 YYDKDF (reference sequence). V lost 0 bases and J lost 10; bases outside the gene matches: 10. This CDR3 is built from 17 residues. CDR3 DNA: TGTGCCACCAGCAGAGATTTTTCGACAGGGGGAAGATCACCCCTCCACTTT. This codes for CATSRDFSTGGRSPLHF.

Only a few counts were recorded for this clone. V gene TRBV5-1 combines with J gene TRBJ1-1; 9 nucleotides align to TRBD1. J lost 5 bases, V lost 1 base, and 6 bases had no gene match. The CDR3 extends over 15 amino acids. In germline, CDR1 is SGHRS, CDR2 YFSETQ. The CDR3 DNA reads TGCGCCAGCAGCTTGACAGGGGGCGAAGGGACTGAAGCTTTCTTT. As protein: CASSLTGGEGTEAFF.

This rearrangement joins TRBV10-3 to TRBJ1-6; 9 bases map to TRBD1. Germline trimming cut 6 bases from V and 5 bases from J; bases unmatched to any gene: 2. The CDR3 is 14 residues long. CDR1 and CDR2 (germline): ENHRY, SYGVKD. The CDR3 DNA sequence: TGTGCCATCAGGGGACAGGGTGATAATTCACCCCTCCACTTT. Translating gives CAIRGQGDNSPLHF.